The 4 T cell receptor beta chains reported below all come from one sample, sequenced in a study of T-cell reconstitution after alpha-beta-depleted transplantation in children (dated by TCRdb to the mid-2010s). Sample treatment or condition, as interpreted from the label and publication: allogeneic hematopoietic cell transplantation with graft depleted of TCRalphabeta T cells and CD19 B cells. Libraries were built with PCR. TCRdb lists the instrument as Illumina HiSeq 2500. TCR library preparation used molecular barcoding, with unique molecular identifiers applied to normalize quantification of the TCRbeta repertoire. TCRdb applied fastp at Q25 and MiXCR to the public reads, then kept only in-frame beta chains. Rows matching on CDR3 protein sequence are summarized as one entry with the most common DNA and genes. In all, the sample holds under 300,000 distinct CDR3 sequences, and about 9.9% of those were seen once. In total, the top ten clones hold around 20% of the sample.

Sequencing used peripheral blood, obtained 180 days after TCRalphabeta/CD19-depleted stem cell transplant. All receptors come from a male patient between 2 and 10 years old who had a stem cell transplant for chronic granulomatous disease, so the T cells may come from the graft donor.

This clonotype was picked up many times. The V gene is TRBV27, the J gene TRBJ2-7; 12 bases fit TRBD1. V shed 5 bases and J 4 bases; nucleotides not matched to a gene: 6. Germline V gene lookup returns CDR1 MNHEY and CDR2 SMNVEV (reference sequence). CDR3 size: 15 residues. The CDR3 is CASSPRDRGLYEQYF. The DNA for the CDR3 is TGTGCCAGCAGTCCCCGGGACAGGGGGCTTTACGAGCAGTACTTC.

This clonotype has ten or more counts. The chain carries TRBV12-3 or TRBV12-4 and TRBJ1-3; the D is unclear. Trimming took off 3 bases at V and 2 bases at J, with 11 bases between the two ends. This CDR3 comprises 15 residues. The CDR3 loop reads CASSFFGPTGNTIYF. The CDR3 region has the DNA TGTGCCAGCAGTTTTTTCGGGCCGACTGGAAACACCATATATTTT.

This clonotype was counted only a few times. The rearrangement uses TRBV4-3 and TRBJ2-5; D might be TRBD1 (6 bases). Germline-derived CDR1 and CDR2 are LGHNA and YSLEER. V was trimmed by 4 bases and J by 0 bases, leaving 12 bases between them. The CDR3 loop spans 15 amino acids. CDR3 DNA: TGCGCCAGCAGCCCGGACAGTAGTTACCAAGAGACCCAGTACTTC. Protein product: CASSPDSSYQETQYF.

This clonotype showed up many times. The V call is TRBV20-1, the J call TRBJ1-2; 7 nucleotides line up with TRBD1. Germline CDR1 is DFQATT and CDR2 is SNEGSKA (reference sequence). Trimming took 3 bases from V and 0 from J; bases not matched to a gene: 7. The CDR3 totals 15 residues. DNA for the CDR3: TGCAGTGCTAGGAAGACAGGGCTTGCTAACTATGGCTACACCTTC. Amino acids: CSARKTGLANYGYTF.